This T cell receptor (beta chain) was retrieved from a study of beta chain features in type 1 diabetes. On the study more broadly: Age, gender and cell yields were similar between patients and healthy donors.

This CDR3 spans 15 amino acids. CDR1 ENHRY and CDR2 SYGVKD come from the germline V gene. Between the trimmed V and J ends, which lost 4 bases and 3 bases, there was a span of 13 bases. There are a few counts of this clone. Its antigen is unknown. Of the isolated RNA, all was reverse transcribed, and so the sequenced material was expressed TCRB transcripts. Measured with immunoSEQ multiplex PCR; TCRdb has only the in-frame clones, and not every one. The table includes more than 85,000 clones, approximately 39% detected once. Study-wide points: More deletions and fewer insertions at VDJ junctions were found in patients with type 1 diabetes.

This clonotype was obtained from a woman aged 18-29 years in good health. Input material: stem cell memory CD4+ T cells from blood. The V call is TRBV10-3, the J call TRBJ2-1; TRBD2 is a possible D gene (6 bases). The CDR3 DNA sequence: TGTGCCATCAGTGGGGAGTGGCGGGACTACAATGAGCAGTTCTTC. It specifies CAISGEWRDYNEQFF.